These 7 T cell receptor beta chains originate from one sample sequenced in a study of T cell responses to AZD1222 COVID-19 vaccine. The table came from immunoSEQ multiplex PCR; TCRdb's copy has only in-frame clones and leaves some out. The table records around 92,000 clones, more than 75% of them present only once. The material sequenced was peripheral blood, taken on day 0 of AZD1222 vaccination. These receptor sequences come from an adult in good health.

The rearrangement uses TRBV24-1 and TRBJ2-1; D is perhaps TRBD1 or TRBD2 (6 bases each). The germline CDR1 and CDR2 sequences are KGHDR and SFDVKD. V was cut by 7 bases and J by 5 bases, with 14 bases left in between. The CDR3 is made up of 14 amino acids. In nucleotides, the CDR3 is TGTGCCACCAGCCGGGGGCCCCTAAACAATGAGCAGTTCTTC. Translation: CATSRGPLNNEQFF.

This chain connects TRBV12-3 or TRBV12-4 to TRBJ2-1; no clear D. The CDR3 covers 13 residues. V gave up 8 bases and J gave up 6 bases, with 14 bases separating them. DNA of the CDR3: TGTGCCAGCTTCCCCCCCGCCCGCAATGAGCAGTTCTTC. As protein: CASFPPARNEQFF.

The rearrangement uses TRBV5-5 and TRBJ1-4; D gene unclear. Germline V gene lookup returns CDR1 SGHKS and CDR2 YYEKEE (reference sequence). Trimming took 0 bases from V and 1 from J, leaving 13 bases between them. The CDR3 contains 17 residues. The CDR3 loop is CASSLELPWGTNEKLFF. The DNA for the CDR3 is TGTGCCAGCAGCTTGGAACTCCCTTGGGGAACTAATGAAAAACTGTTTTTT.

The chain couples TRBV7-3 to TRBJ2-3, with D possibly being TRBD2 (6 bases). The CDR3 has 15 amino acids. With 5 bases removed from V and 0 bases from J, the gap between germline ends came to 12 bases. Germline V lookup: CDR1 SGHTA, CDR2 FQGTGA. In nucleotides, the CDR3 is TGTGCCAGCAGCCCGACTAGGACGAGCACAGATACGCAGTATTTT. Its translation: CASSPTRTSTDTQYF.

This chain uses TRBV6-5 with TRBJ2-5; 11 nucleotides match TRBD2. The V segment lost 7 bases and the J segment 4 bases; nucleotides outside the gene matches: 8. CDR3 length: 15 residues. The germline V gene encodes CDR1 MNHEY and CDR2 SVGAGI. CDR3 loop: CASNPSGGLGETQYF. CDR3 nucleotide sequence: TGTGCCAGCAACCCTAGCGGGGGGCTTGGAGAGACCCAGTACTTC.

The chain joins TRBV5-5 to TRBJ2-7, with a weak D call TRBD2 (5 bases). There are 16 residues in the CDR3. V was cut by 5 bases and J by 3 bases, with 21 bases left in between. Germline assignment: CDR1 SGHKS and CDR2 YYEKEE (reference sequence). The CDR3 loop is CASSSTRAASLYEQYF. The CDR3, as DNA: TGTGCCAGCAGTTCAACGCGGGCCGCGTCCCTCTACGAGCAGTACTTC.

The chain has TRBV7-8 and TRBJ2-5, with TRBD1 matching over 10 bases. V trimming: 5 bases; J trimming: 5 bases; junction bases outside the gene matches: 8. The CDR3 runs 15 residues. CDR1 SGHVS and CDR2 FQNEAQ come from the germline V gene. The CDR3 DNA follows: TGTGCCAGCAGCAGACAGGGGGCTGTCCTTGAGACCCAGTACTTC. As protein: CASSRQGAVLETQYF.